Listed here are 23 T cell receptor beta chains from one sample, sequenced in a study of shared clonotypes between healthy human individuals. Profiled with immunoSEQ multiplex PCR; TCRdb holds only in-frame clones, not every one. The table lists around 2.3 million clones, approximately 94% of them singletons. Sequencing input: naive CD4+ T cells sorted from blood. Subset in this sample: CD45RA+ positively selected. Every receptor here comes from a man younger than 30 in good health.

The gene calls are TRBV6-5 and TRBJ2-7; tentative D call: TRBD2 (6 bases). The germline V gene has CDR1 MNHEY and CDR2 SVGAGI. The CDR3 has 16 amino acids. Trimming cost V 2 bases and J 2 bases, with 16 bases left between them. CDR3: CASSYVGGDAPYEQYF. In nucleotides, the CDR3 is TGTGCCAGCAGTTACGTAGGAGGGGACGCACCCTACGAGCAGTACTTC.

The genes are TRBV5-6 and TRBJ2-5, with D perhaps matching TRBD2 (6 bases). The CDR3 has 15 amino acids. The V end lost 4 bases, the J end lost 7 bases, and 20 bases lay between the germline ends. Germline V gene lookup returns CDR1 SGHDT and CDR2 YYEEEE. CDR3 amino acids: CASSGDRGGTGTQYF. For the CDR3, the DNA is TGTGCCAGCAGCGGGGATCGTGGGGGGACGGGGACCCAGTACTTC.

The CDR3 loop is CASSRAPGLAGGPSEQYF. Written as DNA, the CDR3 is TGTGCCAGCAGCCGAGCTCCGGGACTAGCGGGAGGGCCATCCGAGCAGTACTTC. The rearrangement links TRBV7-2 to TRBJ2-7; 16 positions match TRBD2. J gave up 6 bases and V 5 bases, and 13 bases lay outside the gene matches. Germline V lookup: CDR1 SGHTA, CDR2 FQGNSA. CDR3 length equals 18 residues.

The chain has TRBV6-5 and TRBJ2-2, with 8 bases that match TRBD1. The CDR3 has 14 residues. The V gene end was trimmed by 5 bases and the J gene end by 1 base; junction bases not matched to a gene: 0. Germline V gene sequence: CDR1 MNHEY, CDR2 SVGAGI. The CDR3 here is CASSGTGNTGELFF. The CDR3 DNA reads as TGTGCCAGCAGTGGGACAGGGAACACCGGGGAGCTGTTTTTT.

CDR3 amino acids: CASSAYIGDGYTF. CDR3 bases: TGTGCCAGCTCAGCCTACATCGGGGACGGCTACACCTTC. V gene TRBV18 combines with J gene TRBJ1-2, with a weak D call TRBD1 (5 bases). CDR1 and CDR2 (germline): KGHSH, LQKENI. Deletions cut 5 bases from V and 8 bases from J, with 15 bases between. The CDR3 is made up of 13 amino acids.

V gene TRBV19 combines with J gene TRBJ2-3; TRBD2 matches 10 bases. The germline V gene has CDR1 LNHDA and CDR2 SQIVND (reference sequence). The CDR3 consists of 16 residues. With 8 bases clipped from V and 3 bases from J, the junction kept 11 bases outside the gene matches. CDR3: CASRNPAGGPTDTQYF. In DNA form, the CDR3 reads TGTGCCAGTCGGAACCCAGCGGGGGGGCCGACAGATACGCAGTATTTT.

Concerning this clone: Other nucleotide sequences in the sample specify the same CDR3. The gene calls are TRBV5-1 and TRBJ2-7, with D uncertain. V lost 2 bases and J lost 2, with 5 bases in between. Germline V gene lookup returns CDR1 SGHRS and CDR2 YFSETQ. The CDR3 consists of 12 residues. The CDR3 here is CASSFSAYEQYF. The CDR3 region has the DNA TGCGCCAGCAGCTTCTCCGCCTACGAGCAGTACTTC.

The J gene is TRBJ1-1, the V gene TRBV7-8, with D hard to call. V was clipped by 1 base and J by 0 bases, with 15 bases between them. The germline V gene encodes CDR1 SGHVS and CDR2 FQNEAQ. The CDR3 has 17 amino acids. The chain's CDR3 is CASSLGAGLTLNTEAFF. CDR3 sequence (DNA): TGTGCCAGCAGCTTAGGGGCAGGACTGACCCTGAACACTGAAGCTTTCTTT.

Remarks on this clone: At the DNA level, this CDR3 is encoded by other sequences in the same sample as well. This chain connects TRBV5-4 to TRBJ2-1; 8 nucleotides match TRBD2. The CDR3 is 15 residues long. Germline-derived CDR1 and CDR2 are SGHNT and YYREEE (reference sequence). Unmatched junction bases numbered 3, after V lost 0 bases and J lost 4 bases. CDR3 loop: CASSLVGGGYNEQFF. CDR3 nucleotide sequence: TGTGCCAGCAGCTTGGTCGGCGGGGGGTACAATGAGCAGTTCTTC.

Points on this clone: The junction differs from germline at one of its ends, possibly a read error. The chain joins TRBV6-5 to TRBJ2-7, with a weak D call TRBD1 (6 bases). CDR3 length: 14 amino acids. In germline, CDR1 is MNHEY, CDR2 SVGAGI. This CDR3 is CASSSDGQSYGQYF. As DNA, the CDR3 is TGTGCCAGCAGTTCCGATGGACAGTCCTACGGGCAGTACTTC.

V is TRBV6-5 and J is TRBJ2-3; perhaps TRBD1 as D (6 bases). Trimming pared 6 bases from V and 5 bases from J, leaving 12 bases between. The CDR3 runs 13 residues. The germline V gene has CDR1 MNHEY and CDR2 SVGAGI. The CDR3 DNA sequence: TGTGCCAGCAGCAGACAGGTTCAAGATACGCAGTATTTT. It encodes CASSRQVQDTQYF.

A note on this clone: The identical CDR3 is also encoded by other nucleotide sequences in the sample. The chain is built from TRBV18 and TRBJ2-5; D not certain. The germline V gene has CDR1 KGHSH and CDR2 LQKENI. Trimming cost V 2 bases and J 5 bases, with 6 bases left between them. CDR3 size: 12 residues. CDR3 loop: CASSPGGETQYF. The CDR3 coding sequence is TGTGCCAGCTCACCAGGTGGGGAGACCCAGTACTTC. Drawing the rest from reference TRBV18 and TRBJ2-5, the complete variable domain is NAGVMQNPRHLVRRRGQEARLRCSPMKGHSHVYWYRQLPEEGLKFMVYLQKENIIDESGMPKERFSAEFPKEGPSILRIQQVVRGDSAAYFCASSPGGETQYFGPGTRLLVL.

The chain links TRBV28 to TRBJ2-7, with TRBD2 matching 7 bases. CDR3 length: 15 amino acids. Germline loops: CDR1 MDHEN, CDR2 SYDVKM. V lost 4 bases to trimming and J lost 7 bases; unmatched junction nucleotides: 13. The CDR3 bases are TGTGCCAGCAGTTCTCCGAGGGGCGGGAGCGAAGAGCAGTACTTC. This codes for CASSSPRGGSEEQYF.

The rearrangement links TRBV5-1 to TRBJ2-5, with D possibly matching TRBD1 (5 bases). Between the trimmed V and J ends, which lost 2 bases and 2 bases, there was a span of 16 bases. The CDR3 has 16 amino acids. CDR1 SGHRS and CDR2 YFSETQ come from the germline V gene. Written as DNA, the CDR3 is TGCGCCAGCAGCTTACTCGATGGGCGGACACAAGAGACCCAGTACTTC. This sequence encodes CASSLLDGRTQETQYF.

V gene TRBV29-1 combines with J gene TRBJ2-7; 9 nucleotides agree with TRBD1. Trimming at V came to 3 bases and at J to 6 bases, leaving 6 bases not matched to a gene. The CDR3 is 13 amino acids. CDR1 is SQVTM, CDR2 ANQGSEA, per germline. This chain's CDR3 is CSVDGDREGEQYF. The CDR3, as DNA: TGCAGCGTTGACGGGGACAGGGAAGGCGAGCAGTACTTC.

The chain recombines TRBV7-8 with TRBJ1-5, with TRBD1 identical over 9 bases. CDR1 and CDR2 from the germline V gene are SGHVS and FQNEAQ. J was trimmed by 5 bases and V by 5 bases; bases with no gene match: 4. This CDR3 has 14 residues. DNA of the CDR3: TGTGCCAGCAGCCCGGGACAGGGCTATCAGCCCCAGCATTTT. Translated: CASSPGQGYQPQHF.

V is TRBV28 and J is TRBJ2-7, with 10 bases matching TRBD1. From germline, CDR1 is MDHEN and CDR2 SYDVKM. J gave up 5 bases and V 3 bases, and 7 bases lay outside the gene matches. The length of the CDR3 is 15 residues. The CDR3: CASSFLRDRGNEQYF. CDR3 bases: TGTGCCAGCAGTTTTCTTAGGGACAGGGGTAACGAGCAGTACTTC.

The chain combines TRBV7-2 with TRBJ2-1; TRBD1 might be the D (5 bases). The germline gives CDR1 SGHTA, CDR2 FQGNSA. CDR3 length: 16 residues. V lost 5 bases and J lost 8, with 22 bases in between. Here the CDR3 DNA reads TGTGCCAGCAGCCGAAAGGGGTGGGCCAGGGCGGATGAGCAGTTCTTC. It specifies CASSRKGWARADEQFF.

This chain connects TRBV7-6 to TRBJ1-1, with D uncertain. Trimming shortened V by 0 bases and J by 0 bases, and 5 bases separated the two germline ends. In germline, CDR1 is SGHVS, CDR2 FNYEAQ. The CDR3 is made up of 14 amino acids. The CDR3 sequence is CASSLATLNTEAFF. CDR3 sequence (DNA): TGTGCCAGCAGCTTAGCGACACTGAACACTGAAGCTTTCTTT.

This clone was observed a single time. Other DNA sequences in the sample encode the same CDR3. The DNA for the CDR3 is TGCGCCAGCAGCCAGGAGGGACTAGCGGGCACAGATACGCAGTATTTT. This encodes CASSQEGLAGTDTQYF. This chain connects TRBV4-3 to TRBJ2-3; TRBD2 matches 11 bases. Trimming took 3 bases from V and 1 from J; bases not matched to a gene: 3. Germline V gene data show CDR1 as LGHNA and CDR2 as YSLEER. CDR3 size: 16 residues.

This chain connects TRBV2 to TRBJ2-7; a weak D match, TRBD1 (5 bases). The germline V gene has CDR1 SNHLY and CDR2 FYNNEI. This CDR3 region has 12 residues. Trimming removed 4 bases from V and 7 bases from J, with 11 bases in between. This CDR3 is CASSVRDWEQYF. The CDR3 nucleotides are TGTGCCAGCAGTGTCAGGGATTGGGAGCAGTACTTC.

This chain joins TRBV30 and TRBJ1-6; D unresolved. Trimming left V 0 bases short and J 6 bases short, with 12 bases between. The germline V gene has CDR1 GTSNPN and CDR2 SVGIG (reference sequence). This CDR3 spans 15 amino acids. In DNA form, the CDR3 reads TGTGCCTGGAGTGTAAACCTCCGCGGTAATTCACCCCTCCACTTT. Translating gives CAWSVNLRGNSPLHF.

The rearrangement links TRBV5-6 to TRBJ1-4; 8 bases map to TRBD1. J was trimmed by 8 bases and V by 4 bases; bases with no gene match: 7. This CDR3 comprises 14 residues. Germline V gives CDR1 SGHDT, CDR2 YYEEEE. DNA for the CDR3: TGTGCCAGCAGCCTCGGGACAGGAGGGGAAAAACTGTTTTTT. Protein product: CASSLGTGGEKLFF.